The 21 T cell receptor beta chains below all came from one sample that was sequenced in a study of blood T cells in healthy people across ages. A sample-barcoded 5' primer and a J-beta primer mix were used in a second PCR of roughly 7 to 12 cycles. Using its own MiXCR run on the 5' RACE reads, TCRdb lists one record per CDR3 protein. In the table there are roughly 1,500,000 distinct CDR3 sequences, about 31% of which are singletons. The sequencing input was blood. The source is a woman aged 30 to 39 in good health.

The chain links TRBV14 to TRBJ1-1, with TRBD1 matching over 7 bases. This CDR3 region has 14 residues. Trimming removed 2 bases from V and 3 bases from J; junction bases left unmatched: 3. Germline assignment: CDR1 SGHDN and CDR2 FVKESK. This CDR3 is CASSQKTGYTEAFF. In DNA form, the CDR3 reads TGTGCCAGCAGCCAAAAGACAGGGTACACTGAAGCTTTCTTT.

In this sample, this clonotype turned up a few times. The rearrangement links TRBV13 to TRBJ1-4; D gene uncertain. Germline loops: CDR1 PRHDT, CDR2 FYEKMQ (reference sequence). The CDR3 spans 14 residues. Trimming pared 0 bases from V and 8 bases from J, leaving 10 bases between. The CDR3: CASSLGQREEKLFF. CDR3 bases: TGTGCCAGCAGCTTAGGCCAAAGGGAGGAAAAACTGTTTTTT. The full variable domain, in which reference TRBV13 and TRBJ1-4 provide the parts outside the CDR3, is AAGVIQSPRHLIKEKRETATLKCYPIPRHDTVYWYQQGPGQDPQFLISFYEKMQSDKGSIPDRFSAQQFSDYHSELNMSSLELGDSALYFCASSLGQREEKLFFGSGTQLSVL.

The chain's CDR3 is CASSLSVRYYNEQYF. The CDR3 DNA is TGTGCCAGCAGTTTATCAGTCCGATACTACAATGAGCAGTACTTC. V and J are TRBV27 and TRBJ2-1; the D is unclear. The J call is doubtful: the DNA matches TRBJ2-7 better. Germline assignment: CDR1 MNHEY and CDR2 SMNVEV (reference sequence). This CDR3 is built from 15 residues.

Worth noting for this clonotype: A junction end diverges from the germline sequence, so it may reflect a read error. The chain links TRBV15 to TRBJ1-1; D possibly corresponds to TRBD1 (6 bases). Germline assignment: CDR1 LNHNV and CDR2 YYDKDF (reference sequence). The CDR3 has 14 amino acids. CDR3 protein: CATNRDWGHPEAFF. CDR3 DNA sequence: TGTGCCACCAACAGAGATTGGGGGCACCCTGAAGCTTTCTTT.

The J gene is TRBJ2-1, the V gene TRBV27, with D possibly matching TRBD2 (6 bases). Between the trimmed V and J ends, which lost 0 bases and 7 bases, there was a span of 16 bases. Germline-derived CDR1 and CDR2 are MNHEY and SMNVEV (reference sequence). This CDR3 has 16 amino acids. CDR3: CASSLSWRGLWNEQFF. CDR3 DNA: TGTGCCAGCAGTTTATCATGGCGGGGTCTGTGGAATGAGCAGTTCTTC.

This chain joins TRBV5-4 and TRBJ2-3; 8 bases are shared with TRBD2. From germline, CDR1 is SGHNT and CDR2 YYREEE (reference sequence). CDR3 length: 15 residues. Unmatched junction bases numbered 10, after V lost 7 bases and J lost 3 bases. Here the CDR3 DNA reads TGTGCCAGCTACGGAGCGGGGGACCCTACAGATACGCAGTATTTT. It encodes CASYGAGDPTDTQYF.

Note on this clonotype: A read error is possible here, since a much larger clone lies one base away. The V and J genes are TRBV29-1 and TRBJ2-7, with D hard to call. Germline CDR1 reads SQVTM; CDR2 reads ANQGSEA. With 7 bases removed from V and 0 bases from J, the gap between germline ends came to 13 bases. CDR3 length equals 13 residues. The CDR3, as DNA: TGCAGCGCCTGTTTCGGCGACTCCTACGAGCAGTACTTC. Translated, it gives CSACFGDSYEQYF.

The chain links TRBV5-1 to TRBJ2-7; D is ambiguous. Trimming left V 4 bases short and J 3 bases short, with 11 bases between. The CDR3 totals 13 residues. Germline V gene lookup returns CDR1 SGHRS and CDR2 YFSETQ. The CDR3 nucleotides are TGCGCCAGCAGCCGATCGACCAGCTACGAGCAGTACTTC. This encodes CASSRSTSYEQYF.

In this sample, this clonotype turned up a few times. The chain carries TRBV20-1 and TRBJ2-3; 9 bases are shared with TRBD2. The germline V gene encodes CDR1 DFQATT and CDR2 SNEGSKA (reference sequence). V shed 4 bases, J shed 4 bases, and the junction held 12 bases outside the gene matches. The CDR3 runs to 16 residues. CDR3 DNA sequence: TGCAGTGCTAAGTCATGGACTAGCGTAAGTTCAGATACGCAGTATTTT. Protein sequence: CSAKSWTSVSSDTQYF.

This clonotype was observed a handful of times. The V and J genes are TRBV2 and TRBJ2-3; possibly TRBD1 for D (5 bases). V lost 6 bases, J lost 1 base, and 8 bases lay in between. Germline V lookup: CDR1 SNHLY, CDR2 FYNNEI. CDR3 length: 13 residues. The CDR3 DNA reads TGTGCCAGCAGATTACAGGGCACAGATACGCAGTATTTT. The encoded protein is CASRLQGTDTQYF.

The sample holds many counts of this clonotype. This chain connects TRBV6-2 or TRBV6-3 to TRBJ2-6, with TRBD1 matching 9 bases. Germline CDR1 is MNHEY and CDR2 is SVGEGT. After removal of 6 bases from V and 1 base from J, the junction contained 10 bases not matched to a gene. The CDR3 totals 18 residues. The CDR3 is CASSPITGGASGANVLTF. In nucleotides, the CDR3 is TGTGCCAGCAGCCCAATAACAGGGGGCGCGTCTGGGGCCAACGTCCTGACTTTC.

This CDR3 is CASNSQGCFSYTF. The CDR3 DNA reads as TGTGCCAGCAATTCACAGGGGTGTTTCAGCTACACCTTC. The chain links TRBV12-3 or TRBV12-4 to TRBJ1-2; 7 nucleotides line up with TRBD1. The CDR3 spans 13 residues. Trimming cost V 7 bases and J 9 bases; bases outside gene matches: 11.

A few counts support this clonotype. The gene calls are TRBV11-2 and TRBJ2-7, with D uncertain. This CDR3 spans 19 amino acids. With 0 bases removed from V and 0 bases from J, the gap between germline ends came to 21 bases. Germline-derived CDR1 and CDR2 are SGHAT and FQNNGV. The CDR3 region has the DNA TGTGCCAGCAGCTTAGATCGGGCCTTCAGTATCACGGGCTCCTACGAGCAGTACTTC. Its protein is CASSLDRAFSITGSYEQYF.

In its sample, this clonotype was seen a few times. The chain carries TRBV20-1 and TRBJ2-1; no firm D call. Germline V gene lookup returns CDR1 DFQATT and CDR2 SNEGSKA (reference sequence). V was clipped by 0 bases and J by 4 bases, with 10 bases between them. CDR3 length: 14 residues. Here the CDR3 DNA reads TGCAGTGCTAGAGATCGAAGGAGATACAATGAGCAGTTCTTC. Encoded protein: CSARDRRRYNEQFF.

The chain couples TRBV28 to TRBJ2-7, with D perhaps being TRBD1 or TRBD2 (5 bases each). The germline V gene encodes CDR1 MDHEN and CDR2 SYDVKM. The V end lost 6 bases, the J end lost 0 bases, and 15 bases lay between the germline ends. The CDR3 runs 15 residues. CDR3 coding DNA: TGTGCCAGCAGCCCAATGGGGGAATCCTCCTACGAGCAGTACTTC. Translated: CASSPMGESSYEQYF.

This chain uses TRBV15 with TRBJ2-3, with TRBD1 identical over 7 bases. From germline, CDR1 is LNHNV and CDR2 YYDKDF (reference sequence). There are 16 residues in the CDR3. Losses at the gene ends were 1 base for V and 0 bases for J; bases not matched to a gene: 4. In nucleotides, the CDR3 is TGTGCCACCAGCAGAGGGTCAGGGGGAAGCACAGATACGCAGTATTTT. Translated: CATSRGSGGSTDTQYF.

This chain links TRBV7-6 with TRBJ2-1; D is undetermined. The CDR3 spans 17 residues. Germline V gives CDR1 SGHVS, CDR2 FNYEAQ. V was trimmed by 1 base and J by 0 bases, leaving 13 bases between them. CDR3: CASSLGAVASSYNEQFF. In nucleotides, the CDR3 is TGTGCCAGCAGCTTAGGTGCAGTGGCTAGCTCCTACAATGAGCAGTTCTTC.

This sequence joins TRBV6-1 and TRBJ2-2; 7 nucleotides align to TRBD1. The length of the CDR3 is 14 residues. J lost 4 bases, V lost 10 bases, and 9 bases had no gene match. CDR1 and CDR2 (germline): MNHNS, SASEGT. CDR3 bases: TGTGCCACCCGGGACCCAGGGGGCACCGGGGAGCTGTTTTTT. As protein: CATRDPGGTGELFF.

The chain recombines TRBV29-1 with TRBJ1-1, with D possibly TRBD1 on 6 matching bases. Trimming took off 7 bases at V and 5 bases at J, with 23 bases between the two ends. Germline V gene lookup returns CDR1 SQVTM and CDR2 ANQGSEA. CDR3 length: 15 residues. CDR3 loop: CSGRRAGRGYTEAFF. For the CDR3, the DNA is TGCAGCGGGCGGAGGGCAGGGAGGGGGTATACTGAAGCTTTCTTT. The full variable domain, its missing parts supplied by reference TRBV29-1 and TRBJ1-1, is SAVISQKPSRDICQRGTSLTIQCQVDSQVTMMFWYRQQPGQSLTLIATANQGSEATYESGFVIDKFPISRPNLTFSTLTVSNMSPEDSSIYLCSGRRAGRGYTEAFFGQGTRLTVV.

This sequence joins TRBV5-5 and TRBJ2-7; D is unresolved. This CDR3 spans 13 amino acids. CDR1 is SGHKS, CDR2 YYEKEE, per germline (reference sequence). Deletions cut 1 base from V and 3 bases from J, with 8 bases between. The CDR3 sequence: CASSLWENYEQYF. For the CDR3, the DNA is TGTGCCAGCAGCTTGTGGGAAAACTACGAGCAGTACTTC.

This clonotype has only a few counts. The chain recombines TRBV5-4 with TRBJ2-3, with TRBD2 matching 8 bases. This CDR3 has 16 amino acids. CDR1 and CDR2 (germline): SGHNT, YYREEE (reference sequence). With V trimmed by 4 bases and J by 5 bases, 12 bases remained unmatched. The CDR3, as DNA: TGTGCCAGCAGCCTCCTCTCTAGCGGGTGGCTAGATACGCAGTATTTT. It is translated as CASSLLSSGWLDTQYF.